These 11 T cell receptor beta chains share one sample of origin, sequenced in a study of low-dose radiotherapy and immunotherapy resistance in tumors. Time point given: before trial treatment. With TRAV- and TRBV-specific primers, first-strand cDNA was made, covering the alpha and beta chains. TCRs were put through around 20 PCR cycles of amplification with Phusion. A constant-region primer and the V-primer adapter served as the primer pair. MiXCR was run by TCRdb on the reads, yielding one entry per CDR3 protein. The data contain 100,000 or so distinct CDR3 sequences, around 9.2% of them singletons. The sequencing here drew on PBMCs, taken before treatment. The source of these receptors is a male donor with prostate cancer.

This clonotype was counted many times. The chain is built from TRBV3-1 and TRBJ1-2, with D perhaps matching TRBD1 (5 bases). Per the germline V gene, CDR1 is LGHDT and CDR2 is YNNKEL (reference sequence). This CDR3 is 15 amino acids long. Trimming removed 1 base from V and 1 base from J, with 10 bases in between. The CDR3, as DNA: TGTGCCAGCAGCCAAGTTAGGGGAATTAACTATGGCTACACCTTC. Protein product: CASSQVRGINYGYTF.

In this sample, this clonotype turned up many times. The rearrangement joins TRBV19 to TRBJ2-1; TRBD1 matches 9 bases. With 8 bases clipped from V and 8 bases from J, the junction kept 13 bases outside the gene matches. The CDR3 consists of 15 residues. CDR1 is LNHDA and CDR2 is SQIVND in the germline V gene (reference sequence). In nucleotides, the CDR3 is TGTGCCAGTGCCCCCCCGCGGGACAGGGTCTATGAGCAGTTCTTC. Protein sequence: CASAPPRDRVYEQFF.

At least ten counts were recorded for this clonotype. The gene calls are TRBV6-1 and TRBJ2-7, with D unresolved. Deletions cut 6 bases from V and 3 bases from J, with 21 bases between. The germline V gene has CDR1 MNHNS and CDR2 SASEGT. This CDR3 comprises 16 residues. This CDR3 is CASRVETDSGYYEQYF. The DNA for the CDR3 is TGTGCCAGCAGGGTTGAGACTGACTCTGGCTACTACGAGCAGTACTTC.

This clonotype has ten or more counts. The chain has TRBV18 and TRBJ2-1, with unresolved D. V lost 3 bases to trimming and J lost 7 bases, with 13 bases between them. Germline lookup yields CDR1 KGHSH and CDR2 LQKENI. The CDR3 is 14 amino acids. The DNA of the CDR3 is TGTGCCAGCTCACCTCCAGCCCAAACAAATGAGCAGTTCTTC. Protein product: CASSPPAQTNEQFF.

This clonotype was recorded many times. This chain connects TRBV4-3 to TRBJ2-1; 8 bases agree with TRBD1. The junction had 9 bases not matched to a gene; V was cut back by 0 bases and J by 2 bases. CDR1 LGHNA and CDR2 YSLEER come from the germline V gene. The CDR3 has 18 residues. The CDR3 coding sequence is TGCGCCAGCAGCCAAGATACCCAAGGACAGGGCCCCTACAATGAGCAGTTCTTC. This gives the protein CASSQDTQGQGPYNEQFF.

This clonotype occurred a few times. The V and J genes are TRBV19 and TRBJ2-7; TRBD1 aligns across 8 bases. In germline, CDR1 is LNHDA, CDR2 SQIVND (reference sequence). J was trimmed by 6 bases and V by 5 bases; bases with no gene match: 9. The CDR3 is 14 residues long. CDR3 sequence (DNA): TGTGCCAGTAGTCCGACAGGGGTTTTTTCCGAGCAGTACTTC. Amino acid sequence: CASSPTGVFSEQYF.

This clonotype was counted at least ten times. This chain joins TRBV28 and TRBJ2-5; possible D gene TRBD1, 5 bases. V was pared by 3 bases and J by 5 bases, with 16 bases between. The CDR3 extends over 15 amino acids. Germline assignment: CDR1 MDHEN and CDR2 SYDVKM. The CDR3 reads CASSFSRVQKETQYF. The CDR3 nucleotides read TGTGCCAGCAGTTTTTCCAGGGTCCAAAAGGAGACCCAGTACTTC.

This clonotype was seen repeatedly, ten times or more. This chain links TRBV2 with TRBJ1-5; TRBD1 matches at 11 bases. Germline V gene sequence: CDR1 SNHLY, CDR2 FYNNEI. This CDR3 is built from 19 residues. The V segment lost 5 bases and the J segment 8 bases; nucleotides outside the gene matches: 20. The CDR3 reads CASSLWRPGQGGNPKPQHF. The CDR3, as DNA: TGTGCCAGCAGTCTTTGGCGGCCGGGACAGGGGGGTAATCCAAAGCCCCAGCATTTT.

This clonotype was seen ten or more times. The V gene is TRBV3-1, the J gene TRBJ2-5; the match to TRBD2 covers 13 bases. J lost 5 bases, V lost 4 bases, and 28 bases had no gene match. The CDR3 has 23 amino acids. Germline CDR1 LGHDT, CDR2 YNNKEL (reference sequence). CDR3: CASSRTLQGNELAGGSSWETQYF. In nucleotides, the CDR3 is TGTGCCAGCAGCCGTACCCTTCAGGGGAACGAACTAGCGGGAGGGTCTTCTTGGGAGACCCAGTACTTC.

This clonotype was seen at least ten times. J is TRBJ1-1 and V is TRBV12-3 or TRBV12-4; 7 bases match TRBD1. CDR3 length: 12 residues. Unmatched junction bases numbered 3, after V lost 6 bases and J lost 5 bases. The CDR3 DNA sequence: TGTGCCAGCAGCCAGGGACAGACTGAAGCTTTCTTT. It is translated as CASSQGQTEAFF.

Ten or more counts support this clonotype. The junction does not match germline at one end; this may be a read error. The genes are TRBV6-5 and TRBJ2-4; D is undetermined. CDR1 and CDR2 from the germline V gene are MNHEY and SVGAGI. This CDR3 spans 15 amino acids. The CDR3 DNA sequence: TGTGCCAGCAGTGACTCGCGACTAGCCAAAAACATTCAGTACTTC. Translating it yields CASSDSRLAKNIQYF.